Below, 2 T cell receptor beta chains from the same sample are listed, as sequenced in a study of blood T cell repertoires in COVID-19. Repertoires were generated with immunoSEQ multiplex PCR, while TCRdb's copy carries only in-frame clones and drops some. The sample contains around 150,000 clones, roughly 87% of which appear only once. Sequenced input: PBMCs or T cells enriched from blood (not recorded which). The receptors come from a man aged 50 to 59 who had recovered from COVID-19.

As DNA, the CDR3 is TGTGCCAGCAGTTTAGATCAGAGGCGGAATTCGTTTATTGGAAACACCATATATTTT. Translation gives CASSLDQRRNSFIGNTIYF. The V gene is TRBV28, the J gene TRBJ1-3; D remains ambiguous. The CDR3 is made up of 19 amino acids. The V gene lost 2 bases and the J gene lost 3 bases, with 23 bases spanning the gap. Germline loops: CDR1 MDHEN, CDR2 SYDVKM.

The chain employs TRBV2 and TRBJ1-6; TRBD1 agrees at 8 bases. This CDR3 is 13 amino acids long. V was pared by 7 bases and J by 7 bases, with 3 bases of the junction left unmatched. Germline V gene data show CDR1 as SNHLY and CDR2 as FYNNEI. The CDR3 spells CASTRDRNSPLHF. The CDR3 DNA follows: TGTGCCAGCACCCGGGACAGGAATTCACCCCTCCACTTT.